This T cell receptor beta chain was identified in a study of monozygotic twins with inflammatory bowel disease (dated by TCRdb to the late 2010s). Broadly, across the study: In total, roughly 30 monozygotic twin pairs made up the full study: 19 Danish pairs, all IBD-discordant, plus nine German pairs, of which four were IBD-concordant and five were IBD-discordant. Each individual had, on average, about 151 000 unique TCRalpha sequences and 181 000 unique TCRbeta sequences available for analysis. Within discordant pairs, disease-associated traits were sought mainly by comparing IBD patients with their genetically identical healthy co-twins. Study-wide conclusions, independent of this receptor: No single strong signal or clonotype linked to IBD turned up in the results, so the idea that one exists was not supported. Because patients were on differing immunosuppressive treatments, the repertoires may have picked up extra background noise and inter-individual variability. Distinction between different T cell subtypes could not be achieved in the analysis. Repertoire similarity did not differ between concordant and discordant twins, which could be due to limited statistical power. IBD patients had lower TCRbeta repertoire diversity, measured by the inverse Simpson index, than their healthy co-twins. Compared with healthy twins, IBD patients had fewer clonotypes in common with other individuals, a difference most pronounced in patients showing signs of disease activity.

Preparation of the library involved 5' RACE. Preparation of each TCR library used around 3,500 ng of total RNA. For each sample, cDNA was synthesized in eight separate reactions using SMARTScribe reverse transcriptase. During cDNA synthesis, template switching introduced unique molecular identifiers that contained a 6-nucleotide sample barcode. Two nested PCRs of about 16 and 10 cycles amplified the TCRalpha and TCRbeta cDNA, and bead purification followed each PCR. Before amplification, cDNA was treated with uracil DNA-glycosylase and purified using the QIAquick PCR purification kit. The second PCR was the step at which Illumina TruSeq-compatible adapters and sample-specific barcodes were added. TapeStation and Qubit were used to check library quality and concentration, and 4 to 6 ng of each library went into the pool. The pooled libraries were sequenced with 2 x 100 bp reads and custom sequencing primers on an Illumina HiSeq2500 single-index Rapid Run. Per the source publication's procedure: MiGEC version 1.2.6 was used for UMI-based consensus assembly, which corrected PCR and sequencing errors. MiXCR version 2.1.1 handled V(D)J alignment, clonotype assembly and CDR3 extraction. Gene usage, clonotype sharing and MAIT/NKT TCR abundance were normalised by analysing the top 1000, 10 000 and 20 000 clonotypes per sample. Diversity was computed as the inverse Simpson index with the vegan R package after downsampling to 27 000 UMIs. Paired Mann-Whitney U tests were applied to discordant twin pairs, with Benjamini-Hochberg correction for multiple testing. After reprocessing by TCRdb, each CDR3 protein sequence is one entry, and no DNA is given. TCRdb, rather than the study authors, made the V and J calls. This sample's table has entries for about 210,000 distinct CDR3 sequences. Approximately 1.5% of the sample is in the top ten clones.

Worth noting for this clonotype: Its antigen has not been determined.

From each donor, an approximately 2.4 ml peripheral blood sample was collected into PAXgene tubes and kept at -80 degrees C. Without T cell sorting, total RNA was isolated from whole blood using the PAXgene blood miRNA kit on an automated QIAcube. Peripheral blood from monozygotic twin pairs who were concordant or discordant for inflammatory bowel disease underwent deep TCRalpha and TCRbeta repertoire profiling using unique molecular barcoding. Smoking habits were recorded for all twin pairs, and each individual was classified as a current, former or never smoker. The CDR3 runs 14 residues from the cysteine to the phenylalanine. DNA for this receptor is not on file. Looking up the germline V gene yields CDR1 MNHNS and CDR2 SASEGT.

This sequence was found in a human donor with ulcerative colitis or Crohn's disease, or a healthy co-twin of an affected twin (not recorded which). Here the chain combines TRBV6-1 and TRBJ2-3; TCRdb reports TRBD2, a call that lacks DNA to check it against. Sequencing was done on a sample of blood. The CDR3 has the sequence CASSGLPRTDTQYF.